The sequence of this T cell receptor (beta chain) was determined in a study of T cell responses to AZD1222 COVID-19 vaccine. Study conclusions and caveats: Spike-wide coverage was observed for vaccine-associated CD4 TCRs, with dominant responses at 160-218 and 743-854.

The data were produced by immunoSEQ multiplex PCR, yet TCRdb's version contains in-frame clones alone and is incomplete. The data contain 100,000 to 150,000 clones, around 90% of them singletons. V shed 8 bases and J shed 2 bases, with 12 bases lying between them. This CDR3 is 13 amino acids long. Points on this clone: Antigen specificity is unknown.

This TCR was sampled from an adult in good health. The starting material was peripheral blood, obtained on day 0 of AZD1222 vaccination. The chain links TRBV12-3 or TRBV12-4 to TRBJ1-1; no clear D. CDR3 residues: CASLPNANTEAFF. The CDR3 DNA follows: TGTGCCAGCTTGCCCAATGCAAACACTGAAGCTTTCTTT.